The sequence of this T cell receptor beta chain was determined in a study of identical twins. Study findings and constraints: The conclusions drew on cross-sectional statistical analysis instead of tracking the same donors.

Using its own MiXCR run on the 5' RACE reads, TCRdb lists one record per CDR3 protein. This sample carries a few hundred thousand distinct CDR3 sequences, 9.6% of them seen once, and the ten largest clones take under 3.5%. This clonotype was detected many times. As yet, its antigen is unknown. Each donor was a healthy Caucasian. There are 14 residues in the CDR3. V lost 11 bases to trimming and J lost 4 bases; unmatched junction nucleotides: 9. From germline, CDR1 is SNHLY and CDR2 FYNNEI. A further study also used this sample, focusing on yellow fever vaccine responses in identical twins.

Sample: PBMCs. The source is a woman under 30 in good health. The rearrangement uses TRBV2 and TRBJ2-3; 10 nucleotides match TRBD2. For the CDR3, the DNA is TGTGCCGGATCCAGCGGGGGGGCCGCAGATACGCAGTATTTT. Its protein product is CAGSSGGAADTQYF.